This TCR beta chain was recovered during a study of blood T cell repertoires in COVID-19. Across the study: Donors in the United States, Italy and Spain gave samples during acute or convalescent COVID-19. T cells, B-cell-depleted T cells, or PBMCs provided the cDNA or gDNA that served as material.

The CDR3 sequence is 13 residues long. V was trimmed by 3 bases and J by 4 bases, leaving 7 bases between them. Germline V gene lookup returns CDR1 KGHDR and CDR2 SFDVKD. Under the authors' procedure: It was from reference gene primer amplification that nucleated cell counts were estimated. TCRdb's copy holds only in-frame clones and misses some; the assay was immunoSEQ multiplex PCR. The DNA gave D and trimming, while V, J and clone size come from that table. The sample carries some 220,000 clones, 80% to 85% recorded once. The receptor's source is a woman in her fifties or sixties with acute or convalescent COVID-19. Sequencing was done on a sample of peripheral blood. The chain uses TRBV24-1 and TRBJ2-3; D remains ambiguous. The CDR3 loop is CATSDPSSDTQYF. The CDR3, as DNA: TGTGCCACCAGTGATCCGAGCTCAGATACGCAGTATTTT.